The clone carrying this TCR beta chain occurred many times. Its antigen is not known. This entry is derived from a study of spatial heterogeneity in lung cancer. At the level of the study: There were 72 donors, all of them untreated patients with early-stage non-small cell lung cancer. Where present, follow-up PBMC were sequenced a median of around two years after resection.

Individually, TCR cDNA molecules were each labelled with a unique molecular identifier. One entry per CDR3 protein, called by TCRdb with MiXCR from the 5' RACE reads. This repertoire shows about 52,000 distinct CDR3 sequences, more than 6.5% found once; its top ten account for approximately 40%. The study's findings and limits: Expanded tumor TCRs that were ubiquitous appeared in blood more at resection than follow-up.

Time point indicated: blood at routine non-recurrence follow-up after resection. The authors sequenced whole RNA from tumor, nontumor lung or frozen PBMC without sorting. This receptor was taken from a female donor with early-stage non-small cell lung cancer. The source material was PBMCs, sampled at follow-up.

The CDR3 DNA reads as TGCGCCAGCAGCCAAGTCCCGGCCGGCCAGCCCCAGCATTTT. Amino acid sequence: CASSQVPAGQPQHF. This chain connects TRBV4-1 to TRBJ1-5; D is uncertain. Between the trimmed V and J ends, which lost 1 base and 7 bases, there was a span of 11 bases. Germline-derived CDR1 and CDR2 are MGHRA and YSYEKL. The CDR3 is 14 residues long.